These 16 T cell receptor beta chains share one sample of origin, sequenced in a study of shared clonotypes between healthy human individuals. TCRdb's copy holds only in-frame clones and misses some; the assay was immunoSEQ multiplex PCR. The sample records around 2,000,000 clones, 90% to 95% being singletons. The specimen was naive CD4+ T cells sorted from blood. Sample subset: CD45RA+ positively selected. The receptors derive from a young man in good health.

V is TRBV9 and J is TRBJ2-5; perhaps TRBD2 as D (5 bases). Germline lookup yields CDR1 SGDLS and CDR2 YYNGEE. The CDR3 consists of 17 residues. Trimming took off 1 base at V and 5 bases at J, with 21 bases between the two ends. The CDR3 DNA reads TGTGCCAGCAGCGTAATGAGCTCGCGGACTCACGGGGAGACCCAGTACTTC. This gives the protein CASSVMSSRTHGETQYF.

This chain joins TRBV6-1 and TRBJ1-6; TRBD1 agrees at 7 bases. The J segment lost 14 bases and the V segment lost 3 bases, leaving 13 bases of the junction unmatched. CDR1 is MNHNS, CDR2 SASEGT, per germline. The CDR3 consists of 15 residues. The DNA of the CDR3 is TGTGCCAGCAGTGAGCAGACAGGGCTCCACGTAGCCCTCCACTTT. This codes for CASSEQTGLHVALHF.

This clone was seen only once. This rearrangement joins TRBV7-9 to TRBJ2-7; D gene uncertain. Trimming removed 3 bases from V and 3 bases from J, with 15 bases in between. Germline CDR1 and CDR2: SEHNR and FQNEAQ (reference sequence). The CDR3 loop spans 15 amino acids. DNA for the CDR3: TGTGCCAGCAGCTTTAGATCTAGTCCGGGCTACGAGCAGTACTTC. Translation gives CASSFRSSPGYEQYF.

This chain uses TRBV6-1 with TRBJ1-5; D gene unclear. Trimming cost V 7 bases and J 1 base, with 8 bases left between them. Germline CDR1 reads MNHNS; CDR2 reads SASEGT. This CDR3 is 13 amino acids long. CDR3 in DNA: TGTGCCAGCAAGGAGTGGAGCAATCAGCCCCAGCATTTT. Encoded protein: CASKEWSNQPQHF.

This rearrangement joins TRBV5-6 to TRBJ2-2, with D possibly being TRBD1 or TRBD2 (6 bases each). The V gene's germline CDR1 is SGHDT and CDR2 YYEEEE. Trimming cost V 0 bases and J 8 bases, with 17 bases left between them. This CDR3 spans 16 amino acids. This CDR3 is CASSLAIPGAGGELFF. The CDR3 nucleotides are TGTGCCAGCAGCTTGGCCATACCGGGGGCAGGTGGGGAGCTGTTTTTT.

Concerning this clone: The sample carries other DNA sequences with the same CDR3. CDR3 nucleotide sequence: TGTGCCAGCTCACCAGACAGAGAGACCCAGTACTTC. Translated: CASSPDRETQYF. J is TRBJ2-5 and V is TRBV18; a weak D match, TRBD1 (5 bases). V was clipped by 2 bases and J by 4 bases, with 5 bases between them. This CDR3 contains 12 residues. Germline-derived CDR1 and CDR2 are KGHSH and LQKENI.

This rearrangement joins TRBV28 to TRBJ2-7; TRBD1 matches 7 bases. Germline CDR1 reads MDHEN; CDR2 reads SYDVKM. J gave up 5 bases and V 5 bases, and 9 bases lay outside the gene matches. The CDR3 is 14 amino acids. The CDR3 here is CASSPSTGPNEQYF. The CDR3 DNA reads as TGTGCCAGCAGTCCTTCGACAGGGCCCAACGAGCAGTACTTC.

This clone was recorded once. The chain's CDR3 is CACPPGITGANVLTF. The CDR3 DNA reads TGTGCCTGCCCCCCAGGGATAACTGGGGCCAACGTCCTGACTTTC. V usage is TRBV30 and J usage is TRBJ2-6; the D gene is possibly TRBD1 (5 bases). V was clipped by 6 bases and J by 2 bases, with 14 bases between them. Germline CDR1 and CDR2: GTSNPN and SVGIG (reference sequence). This CDR3 is 15 amino acids long. Variable domain in full (rest from reference TRBV30 and TRBJ2-6): SQTIHQWPATLVQPVGSPLSLECTVEGTSNPNLYWYRQAAGRGLQLLFYSVGIGQISSEVPQNLSASRPQDRQFILSSKKLLLSDSGFYLCACPPGITGANVLTFGAGSRLTVL.

The chain has TRBV5-6 and TRBJ1-3; a weak D match, TRBD1 (5 bases). V was shortened by 5 bases and J by 2 bases, with 11 bases between the two germline ends. Germline-derived CDR1 and CDR2 are SGHDT and YYEEEE. This CDR3 is built from 14 residues. Written as DNA, the CDR3 is TGTGCCAGCAGGCGGGGGACGACTGGAAACACCATATATTTT. Its protein product is CASRRGTTGNTIYF.

The CDR3 sequence: CASTVTGGGTDTQYF. The CDR3 bases are TGTGCCAGCACCGTGACAGGGGGGGGCACAGATACGCAGTATTTT. The gene calls are TRBV2 and TRBJ2-3, with 9 bases that match TRBD1. The junction had 6 bases not matched to a gene; V was cut back by 7 bases and J by 1 base. This CDR3 region has 15 residues. Germline lookup yields CDR1 SNHLY and CDR2 FYNNEI.

Concerning this clone itself: The same CDR3 is also encoded by other DNA sequences in this sample. The chain employs TRBV30 and TRBJ1-4; D remains ambiguous. The germline CDR1 and CDR2 sequences are GTSNPN and SVGIG (reference sequence). The CDR3 runs to 13 residues. V was pared by 1 base and J by 1 base, with 4 bases between. The CDR3 is CAWSGGTNEKLFF. In DNA form, the CDR3 reads TGTGCCTGGAGTGGGGGAACTAATGAAAAACTGTTTTTT. The full variable domain, rest sourced from reference TRBV30 and TRBJ1-4, is SQTIHQWPATLVQPVGSPLSLECTVEGTSNPNLYWYRQAAGRGLQLLFYSVGIGQISSEVPQNLSASRPQDRQFILSSKKLLLSDSGFYLCAWSGGTNEKLFFGSGTQLSVL.

This sequence joins TRBV6-1 and TRBJ1-4; D remains ambiguous. CDR3 length: 15 amino acids. The V end was cut by 0 bases, the J end by 10 bases, with 15 bases between. Germline V gives CDR1 MNHNS, CDR2 SASEGT. CDR3 sequence: CASSEAQVGSGKLFF. The CDR3 nucleotides are TGTGCCAGCAGTGAAGCGCAGGTGGGGTCTGGAAAACTGTTTTTT.

The rearrangement joins TRBV28 to TRBJ2-3; the D is unclear. The CDR3 contains 12 residues. Germline V gene data show CDR1 as MDHEN and CDR2 as SYDVKM. V lost 4 bases and J lost 4, with 6 bases in between. The CDR3 DNA sequence: TGTGCCAGCAGTTCACAGCCAGATACGCAGTATTTT. Protein product: CASSSQPDTQYF. Using reference TRBV28 and TRBJ2-3 for the parts outside the CDR3, the full variable domain is DVKVTQSSRYLVKRTGEKVFLECVQDMDHENMFWYRQDPGLGLRLIYFSYDVKMKEKGDIPEGYSVSREKKERFSLILESASTNQTSMYLCASSSQPDTQYFGPGTRLTVL.

The J gene is TRBJ2-1, the V gene TRBV10-3; TRBD2 might be the D (6 bases). Germline V gene data show CDR1 as ENHRY and CDR2 as SYGVKD. CDR3 size: 16 residues. Trimming removed 6 bases from V and 3 bases from J, with 18 bases in between. In DNA form, the CDR3 reads TGTGCCATCAGGGAGGGCACAGGCGGGAACTACAATGAGCAGTTCTTC. Encoded protein: CAIREGTGGNYNEQFF.

The rearrangement uses TRBV4-1 and TRBJ2-7, with a possible D match to TRBD2 (5 bases). This CDR3 spans 15 amino acids. In germline, CDR1 is MGHRA, CDR2 YSYEKL. The germline V and J ends were trimmed by 4 bases and 2 bases, with 15 bases remaining between them. This CDR3 reads CASSRGDAIPYEQYF. The CDR3 nucleotides read TGCGCCAGCAGCCGGGGAGACGCTATTCCCTACGAGCAGTACTTC.

The chain combines TRBV6-6 with TRBJ2-2, with a weak D call TRBD1 (5 bases). From germline, CDR1 is MNHNY and CDR2 SVGAGI (reference sequence). V was trimmed by 2 bases and J by 2 bases, leaving 9 bases between them. This CDR3 comprises 15 residues. In DNA form, the CDR3 reads TGTGCCAGCAGTTACGACAGCCTAAACACCGGGGAGCTGTTTTTT. Protein product: CASSYDSLNTGELFF.